Below, one TCR beta chain is given with its context. The antigen is unknown. The germline V gene encodes CDR1 SGDLS and CDR2 YYNGEE. The V end was cut by 0 bases, the J end by 5 bases, with 11 bases between. The CDR3 is made up of 14 amino acids. The sample is drawn from a study of early T cells in non-severe SARS-CoV-2 infection. Overall study results and limits: Missing private and CD4 specificities, VDJdb matching favored anti-spike CD8 responses.

Researchers attached unique molecular identifiers to individual cDNA molecules. TCRdb reprocessed the 5' RACE reads via MiXCR and lists one record per CDR3 protein. Of some 76,000 distinct CDR3 sequences in the sample, roughly an eighth were seen once. Sequenced: whole blood. The chain is built from TRBV9 and TRBJ1-1, with D unclear. The TCR was taken from an adult who was a healthcare worker with PCR-confirmed SARS-CoV-2 infection or an uninfected control (not recorded which). CDR3 residues: CASSVVSGNTEAFF. DNA of the CDR3: TGTGCCAGCAGCGTAGTTTCTGGGAATACTGAAGCTTTCTTT.